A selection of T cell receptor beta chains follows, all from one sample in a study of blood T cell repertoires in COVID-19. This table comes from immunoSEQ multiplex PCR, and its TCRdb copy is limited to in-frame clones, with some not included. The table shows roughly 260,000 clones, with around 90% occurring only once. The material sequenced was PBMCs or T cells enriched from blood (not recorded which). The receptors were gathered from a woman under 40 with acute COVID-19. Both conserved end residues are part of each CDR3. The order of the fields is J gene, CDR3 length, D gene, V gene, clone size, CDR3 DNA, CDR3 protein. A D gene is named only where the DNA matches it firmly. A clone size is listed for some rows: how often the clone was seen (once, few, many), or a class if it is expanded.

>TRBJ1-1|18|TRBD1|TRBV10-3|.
TGTGCCATCAGTGAGTCGATCAGGGGGCAGGGGCGATTGACTGAAGCTTTCTTT
CAISESIRGQGRLTEAFF
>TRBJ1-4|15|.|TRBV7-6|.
TGTGCCAGCAGGACCCGCCCGGGGGTGAATGAAAAACTGTTTTTT
CASRTRPGVNEKLFF
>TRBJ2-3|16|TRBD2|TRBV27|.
TGTGCCAGCAGTTTAGGTAGCGGGGGGTGGTCAGATACGCAGTATTTT
CASSLGSGGWSDTQYF
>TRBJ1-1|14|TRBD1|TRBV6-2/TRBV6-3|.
TGTGCCAGCAGTCTTCAGGGGGCGATGACTGAAGCTTTCTTT
CASSLQGAMTEAFF
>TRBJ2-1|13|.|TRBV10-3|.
TGTGCCATCGCTGAACAGGGATACAATGAGCAGTTCTTC
CAIAEQGYNEQFF
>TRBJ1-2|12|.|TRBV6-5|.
TGTGCCAGCTTCGCGACTTACTATGGCTACACCTTC
CASFATYYGYTF
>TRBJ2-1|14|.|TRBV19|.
TGTGCCAGTAGTAGAGCAGGGGATTACAATGAGCAGTTCTTC
CASSRAGDYNEQFF
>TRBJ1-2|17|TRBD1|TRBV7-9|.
TGTGCCAGCAGCTTAACGGACAGGGGTCCTCATAACTATGGCTACACCTTC
CASSLTDRGPHNYGYTF
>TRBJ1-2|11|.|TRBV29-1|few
TGCAGCGCCTTCTGGCTCTATGGCTACACCTTC
CSAFWLYGYTF
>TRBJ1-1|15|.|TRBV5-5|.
TGTGCCAGCAGGTTGTGGGGCCCTTACAACACTGAAGCTTTCTTT
CASRLWGPYNTEAFF
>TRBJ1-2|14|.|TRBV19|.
TGTGCCAGTACCCCCCGTGAGGTCGGCTATGGCTACACCTTC
CASTPREVGYGYTF
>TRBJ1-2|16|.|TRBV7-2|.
TGTGCCAGCAGCCCCGATAGCGGGAGGCGGAACTATGGCTACACCTTC
CASSPDSGRRNYGYTF
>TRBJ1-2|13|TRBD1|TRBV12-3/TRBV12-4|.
TGTGCCAGCAGTTTGTACAGGGGTTCTGGCTACACCTTC
CASSLYRGSGYTF
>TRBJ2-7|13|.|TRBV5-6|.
TGTGCCAGCGATTCTAGCGCCGCCTACGAGCAGTACTTC
CASDSSAAYEQYF
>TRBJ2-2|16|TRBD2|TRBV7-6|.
TGTGCCAGCAGAGGACTAGCGGGGGGAAACACCGGGGAGCTGTTTTTT
CASRGLAGGNTGELFF
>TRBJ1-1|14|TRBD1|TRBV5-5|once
TGTGCCAGCAGCCCCCAGACAGGGTTGGCTGAAGCTTTCTTT
CASSPQTGLAEAFF
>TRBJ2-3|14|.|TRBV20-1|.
TGCAGTGCTAGTGACCCTAGAAAGATTCAAACGCAGTATTTT
CSASDPRKIQTQYF
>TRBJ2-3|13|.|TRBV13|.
TGTGCCAGCAGCTCCCTCGGGGGAGGTACGCAGTATTTT
CASSSLGGGTQYF
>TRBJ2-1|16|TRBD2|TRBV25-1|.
TGTGCCAGCAGTGACAACGTAGCGGGGGATCATAATGAGCAGTTCTTC
CASSDNVAGDHNEQFF
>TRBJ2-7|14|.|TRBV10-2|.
TGCGCCAGCAGTGATGAAGGGGAGGCCTACGAGCAGTACTTC
CASSDEGEAYEQYF
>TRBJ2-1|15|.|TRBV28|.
TGTGCCAGCACCGGAGGTGGTCGAGATCGCAATGAGCAGTTCTTC
CASTGGGRDRNEQFF
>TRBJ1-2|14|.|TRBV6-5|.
TGTGCCAGCAGTACTCAGGGGTTCGGCTATGGCTACACCTTC
CASSTQGFGYGYTF
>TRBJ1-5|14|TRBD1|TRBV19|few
TGTGCCAGTGGGGACAGCTATAGCAATCAGCCCCAGCATTTT
CASGDSYSNQPQHF
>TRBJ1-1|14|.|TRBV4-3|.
TGCGCCAGCAGCCAAGAATCCATGAACACTGAAGCTTTCTTT
CASSQESMNTEAFF
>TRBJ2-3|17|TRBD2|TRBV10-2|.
TGCGCCAGCAGTGCTAGCGGGGTGGTAGTCGGGGCAGATACGCAGTATTTT
CASSASGVVVGADTQYF